Listed below are T cell receptor beta chains from one sample, sequenced in a study of OX40 agonist ivuxolimab in advanced cancers. Sequencing was performed with immunoSEQ multiplex PCR; in TCRdb, only in-frame clones are kept and a portion is missing. Among 50,000 to 75,000 clones listed, about 83% were seen once. Sequenced here: CD4+ or CD8+ T cells sorted from blood, sampled in a trial of the OX40 agonist ivuxolimab. These receptors came from an adult with an advanced solid tumor such as melanoma, head and neck, liver or kidney cancer. The CDR3 runs from the conserved cysteine through the conserved F or W. A D gene is named only where the DNA matches it firmly. Expanded clones are given a class, and other clones once, few, many or no size at all.

v_gene	j_gene	d_gene	abundance	CDR3nt	CDR3aa
TRBV30	TRBJ2-7	.	.	TGTGCCTTTAATAGGGGAGCCTACGAGCAGTACTTC	CAFNRGAYEQYF
TRBV5-1	TRBJ2-1	.	.	TGCGCCAGCAGCTTCCAGGCGAGCTCCTACAATGAGCAGTTCTTC	CASSFQASSYNEQFF
TRBV5-4	TRBJ2-5	TRBD1	.	TGTGCCAGCAGCTTGGTGGGACAGGGGGGAGAGACCCAGTACTTC	CASSLVGQGGETQYF
TRBV6-1	TRBJ2-1	.	.	TGTGCCAGCAGCGCGCCGGTGGTAAATGAGCAGTTCTTC	CASSAPVVNEQFF
TRBV9	TRBJ1-5	.	.	TGTGCCAGCAGCGTAGATAGGGCAGACCTTGTATCGCCCCAGCATTTT	CASSVDRADLVSPQHF
TRBV11-1	TRBJ2-7	.	.	TGTGCCAGCAGCCTGGACAGCTACGAGCAGTACTTC	CASSLDSYEQYF
TRBV19	TRBJ2-1	.	.	TGTGCCAGTAGCTCAGCTACCGGGATTAGCTCCTACAATGAGCAGTTCTTC	CASSSATGISSYNEQFF
TRBV6-1	TRBJ1-5	.	.	TGTGCCAGCAGTGAGGAGTTTACTTTGCCCCAGCATTTT	CASSEEFTLPQHF
TRBV5-1	TRBJ2-5	TRBD1	.	TGCGCCAGCAGCCAGGGACAGGGTGGGACCCAGTACTTC	CASSQGQGGTQYF
TRBV7-6	TRBJ1-2	TRBD1	.	TGTGCCAGCAGCTTATATGAGGGGGCCTATGGCTACACCTTC	CASSLYEGAYGYTF
TRBV19	TRBJ1-5	TRBD1	once	TGTGCCAGTAGTACAGGGACAGGGGGTACTCAGCCCCAGCATTTT	CASSTGTGGTQPQHF
TRBV30	TRBJ2-5	.	.	TGTGCCTGGAGTGTACTTGTGGGGGGGACAGGCCAAGAGACCCAGTACTTC	CAWSVLVGGTGQETQYF
TRBV5-4	TRBJ2-4	TRBD2	.	TGTGCCAGCAGCTCGTCCCGGGACGCGGGAGTGGACATTCAGTACTTC	CASSSSRDAGVDIQYF
TRBV7-9	TRBJ2-7	.	medium-sized	TGTGCCAGCAGCGTCGGGACTCCCTACGAGCAGTACTTC	CASSVGTPYEQYF
TRBV5-1	TRBJ2-6	.	.	TGCGCCAGCAGCTTGGGAGGCTCTGGGGCCAACGTCCTGACTTTC	CASSLGGSGANVLTF
TRBV5-6	TRBJ2-2	TRBD2	.	TGTGCCAGCAGCCGGGGACTAGCGGGAGCCGGGGAGCTGTTTTTT	CASSRGLAGAGELFF
TRBV18	TRBJ1-4	.	.	TGTGCCAGCTCACCACCGGGGACTAATGAAAAACTGTTTTTT	CASSPPGTNEKLFF
TRBV7-2	TRBJ1-5	TRBD1	.	TGTGCCAGCAGCCGGGACAGGAACAATCAGCCCCAGCATTTT	CASSRDRNNQPQHF
TRBV19	TRBJ2-7	TRBD1	.	TGTGCCAGTAGTATAGGGGGACAGGTGAACTACGAGCAGTACTTC	CASSIGGQVNYEQYF
TRBV10-3	TRBJ2-1	.	.	TGTGCCATCAGTGGCGGCGGCTGGGATGAGCAGTTCTTC	CAISGGGWDEQFF
TRBV11-2	TRBJ1-2	.	.	TGTGCCAGCAGCTCCCGGGGAGGCTACACCTTC	CASSSRGGYTF
TRBV30	TRBJ1-1	.	few	TGTGCCTGGAGTCCGGGGGGAATAGGGAACACTGAAGCTTTCTTT	CAWSPGGIGNTEAFF
TRBV7-8	TRBJ2-2	TRBD2	.	TGTGCCAGCAGTGACGGACTAGCGGGCACCGGGGAGCTGTTTTTT	CASSDGLAGTGELFF
TRBV5-1	TRBJ2-3	.	.	TGCGCCAGCAGCTTGGAGGCAGCTAGCACAGATACGCAGTATTTT	CASSLEAASTDTQYF
TRBV9	TRBJ2-5	.	.	TGTGCCAGCAGCGTAGGGGGGGCAGAGACCCAGTACTTC	CASSVGGAETQYF
TRBV5-1	TRBJ2-5	TRBD1	.	TGCGCCAGCAGCTCGTTCGGACAGGTTCAAGAGACCCAGTACTTC	CASSSFGQVQETQYF
TRBV21-1	TRBJ1-1	.	.	TGTGCCAGCCCCCGGCAGGGGGCCGGTGAAGCTTTCTTT	CASPRQGAGEAFF
TRBV27	TRBJ2-7	TRBD1	.	TGTGCCAGCAGTTCTACCGGGACAGGGACCGAGCAGTACTTC	CASSSTGTGTEQYF
TRBV28	TRBJ2-7	.	.	TGTGCCAGCAGTCAAATAGCGGCTCCCTACGAGCAGTACTTC	CASSQIAAPYEQYF
TRBV30	TRBJ2-7	TRBD1	.	TGTGCCTGGAGTTCGGACAGGTGGGGCCTTACCTACGAGCAGTACTTC	CAWSSDRWGLTYEQYF
TRBV9	TRBJ2-1	TRBD2	.	TGTGCCAGCAGCGTAGTAGATAGCGGGAGGAATGAGCAGTTCTTC	CASSVVDSGRNEQFF
TRBV6-1	TRBJ2-5	.	.	TGTGCCAGCAGGACCGACATGGGGACCTTGGAGACCCAGTACTTC	CASRTDMGTLETQYF
TRBV4-2	TRBJ2-7	TRBD1	once	TGTGCCAGCAGCCAACCGGGACAGGGGAAGGAGCAGTACTTC	CASSQPGQGKEQYF
TRBV7-2	TRBJ2-2	TRBD2	.	TGTGCCAGCAGCGTAGCGGGAGGGCACACCGGGGAGCTGTTTTTT	CASSVAGGHTGELFF
TRBV5-1	TRBJ2-3	.	.	TGCGCCAGCAGCTTGGTTAAGGCTTCGGGCACAGATACGCAGTATTTT	CASSLVKASGTDTQYF
TRBV2	TRBJ2-1	TRBD2	.	TGTGCCAGCAGAGGAACTAGCGGGAAGTACAATGAGCAGTTCTTC	CASRGTSGKYNEQFF
TRBV7-8	TRBJ2-3	TRBD2	.	TGTGCCAGCAGTTTAGCGGGAGTCGGCACAGATACGCAGTATTTT	CASSLAGVGTDTQYF
TRBV9	TRBJ2-7	.	once	TGTGCCAGCAGCCCCCGGACCGGCTACGAGCAGTACTTC	CASSPRTGYEQYF
TRBV29-1	TRBJ1-5	.	.	TGCAGCGTGTCGGGCGGGGACGGCAATCAGCCCCAGCATTTT	CSVSGGDGNQPQHF
TRBV19	TRBJ2-7	TRBD2	.	TGTGCCAGTAGTCCAAAACCCCTGGGACTAGCGGGAGGCGAGCAGTACTTC	CASSPKPLGLAGGEQYF